The present TCR beta chain was sequenced within a study of T cells in Graves' hyperthyroidism and ophthalmopathy. Study-wide context: Peripheral blood was obtained at initial diagnosis, preceding any treatment. Study observations and caveats: From stable hyperthyroidism, ophthalmopathy was set apart by a 13 V-J model.

This clonotype showed up many times. Its target is not known. RNA transcripts were the template for amplifying TCR beta CDR3 regions. HTBI primers drove first-round RT-PCR of the TCR CDR3. Using its own MiXCR run on the multiplex PCR reads, TCRdb lists one record per CDR3 protein. The sample lists under 450,000 distinct CDR3 sequences, approximately 14% occurring once. No progression to ophthalmopathy during 18 months of follow-up defined stable disease. The CDR3 has 16 residues. The ends were cut back, 4 bases at V and 3 bases at J, with 16 bases in the middle. This receptor was obtained from a woman aged 18-29 years with Graves' hyperthyroidism. The sample comprised blood. This sequence joins TRBV12-3 or TRBV12-4 and TRBJ1-5; D perhaps matches TRBD1 (6 bases). Here the CDR3 DNA reads TGTGCCAGCAGTTCGTCCGGGGCAGGGGTCAATCAGCCCCAGCATTTT. It yields the protein CASSSSGAGVNQPQHF.